This entry describes one T cell receptor (beta chain). The data were taken from a study of blood T cell repertoires in COVID-19. As for the study in general: Nucleic acid was either cDNA or gDNA, and it came from T cells, B-cell-depleted T cells, or PBMCs.

Deletions cut 4 bases from V and 3 bases from J, with 9 bases between. In germline, CDR1 is SGHTA, CDR2 FQGNSA. This CDR3 has 14 residues. Authors' processing steps: From reference gene primer amplification, estimates of nucleated cell counts were derived. Produced via immunoSEQ multiplex PCR; TCRdb's table is partial and in-frame only. V, J and clone size were drawn from that table, and D and trimming were deduced from the DNA. Of a few hundred thousand clones listed, 75% to 90% are singletons. This receptor was identified in a man younger than 35 with active or convalescent COVID-19. Sequencing was done on a sample of peripheral blood. The chain recombines TRBV7-2 with TRBJ2-2; perhaps TRBD1 as D (6 bases). CDR3 loop: CASSYTGYTGELFF. The DNA for the CDR3 is TGTGCCAGCAGCTACACAGGGTACACCGGGGAGCTGTTTTTT.